One and the same sample provided the 25 T cell receptor beta chains below, sequenced in a study of blood T cell repertoires in COVID-19. Here immunoSEQ multiplex PCR was the method, and the copy in TCRdb shows in-frame clones only, minus some. The table includes some 250,000 clones, approximately 86% detected once. The sequenced sample was peripheral blood. All receptors come from a woman between 18 and 29 years old with acute or convalescent COVID-19.

This chain joins TRBV19 and TRBJ2-7, with D maybe TRBD2 (6 bases). The CDR3 runs 15 residues. V was pared by 8 bases and J by 0 bases, with 17 bases between. CDR1 and CDR2 (germline): LNHDA, SQIVND (reference sequence). CDR3 nucleotide sequence: TGTGCCAGTCTGGAGGGTTTTTTCCTCTCCTACGAGCAGTACTTC. Protein product: CASLEGFFLSYEQYF.

This clone was observed a few times. The rearrangement uses TRBV2 and TRBJ2-7; 7 nucleotides line up with TRBD1. The CDR3 runs 13 residues. The germline V gene encodes CDR1 SNHLY and CDR2 FYNNEI. With V trimmed by 4 bases and J by 6 bases, 6 bases remained unmatched. CDR3 protein: CASSVGNRGEQYF. For the CDR3, the DNA is TGTGCCAGCAGTGTCGGGAACAGGGGCGAGCAGTACTTC. The variable domain in full, completed from reference TRBV2 and TRBJ2-7, reads EPEVTQTPSHQVTQMGQEVILRCVPISNHLYFYWYRQILGQKVEFLVSFYNNEISEKSEIFDDQFSVERPDGSNFTLKIRSTKLEDSAMYFCASSVGNRGEQYFGPGTRLTVT.

This clone was detected only a few times. This chain uses TRBV5-1 with TRBJ1-2; 10 nucleotides line up with TRBD1. In germline, CDR1 is SGHRS, CDR2 YFSETQ. The V and J ends lost 0 bases and 6 bases, in that order; junction bases with no gene match: 2. CDR3 size: 14 residues. CDR3 sequence (DNA): TGCGCCAGCAGCTTGGGGACAGGGGGAAATGGCTACACCTTC. Its protein is CASSLGTGGNGYTF.

The chain has TRBV2 and TRBJ2-1; TRBD2 is a possible D gene (5 bases). Germline lookup yields CDR1 SNHLY and CDR2 FYNNEI. The CDR3 is made up of 12 amino acids. Trimming left V 3 bases short and J 7 bases short, with 7 bases between. DNA of the CDR3: TGTGCCAGCAGTGACAGACTAAATGAGCAGTTCTTC. Encoded protein: CASSDRLNEQFF.

The CDR3 is CASSFEAGFLDEQFF. The CDR3 DNA follows: TGTGCCAGCAGCTTCGAAGCGGGGTTTTTGGATGAGCAGTTCTTC. V gene TRBV12-1 combines with J gene TRBJ2-1; whether TRBD2, the table's D call, matches the DNA was not checked. TRBV12-1 is a listed pseudogene. The CDR3 consists of 15 residues.

The chain is built from TRBV18 and TRBJ2-1, with 7 bases matching TRBD2. The CDR3 runs 16 residues. V dropped 2 bases and J dropped 7; count of bases not matched to a gene: 11. Germline values: CDR1 KGHSH, CDR2 LQKENI. The CDR3 protein is CASSPFSGGGANEQFF. Written as DNA, the CDR3 is TGTGCCAGCTCACCATTTTCGGGAGGTGGAGCTAATGAGCAGTTCTTC.

The chain recombines TRBV18 with TRBJ1-1, with 9 nucleotides matching TRBD1. The germline V gene has CDR1 KGHSH and CDR2 LQKENI. CDR3 length: 15 residues. The ends lost 5 bases at V and 5 bases at J; junction bases unmatched: 9. This chain's CDR3 is CASSATTGGYTEAFF. The CDR3 region has the DNA TGTGCCAGCTCAGCAACGACAGGGGGTTATACTGAAGCTTTCTTT.

The V call is TRBV6-1, the J call TRBJ2-7; TRBD2 aligns across 11 bases. Germline V gene sequence: CDR1 MNHNS, CDR2 SASEGT. The CDR3 has 16 residues. Trimming at V came to 4 bases and at J to 4 bases, leaving 9 bases not matched to a gene. CDR3 amino acids: CASSGLAGNNRYEQYF. DNA of the CDR3: TGTGCCAGCAGTGGACTAGCGGGAAATAACCGTTACGAGCAGTACTTC.

The chain links TRBV19 to TRBJ2-1, with D unclear. V was clipped by 6 bases and J by 5 bases, with 17 bases between them. The CDR3 is 15 residues long. Germline V CDR1 and CDR2: LNHDA, SQIVND (reference sequence). DNA of the CDR3: TGTGCCAGTAGGGGTTGGGCCCCTTCCCACAATGAGCAGTTCTTC. This codes for CASRGWAPSHNEQFF.

This chain links TRBV19 with TRBJ1-2; weak D call: TRBD1 (5 bases). The V end lost 4 bases, the J end lost 4 bases, and 13 bases lay between the germline ends. Germline CDR1 is LNHDA and CDR2 is SQIVND (reference sequence). This CDR3 contains 14 residues. CDR3 sequence (DNA): TGTGCCAGTAGTACGTCAGGGTACTTCTATGGCTACACCTTC. It translates to CASSTSGYFYGYTF.

The rearrangement links TRBV19 to TRBJ1-1; D not certain. Germline-derived CDR1 and CDR2 are LNHDA and SQIVND (reference sequence). The V and J ends lost 5 bases and 1 base respectively, with 14 bases between them. This CDR3 spans 15 amino acids. CDR3 protein: CASSPLGTANTEAFF. The CDR3 DNA is TGTGCCAGTAGTCCCTTGGGCACGGCGAACACTGAAGCTTTCTTT.

The rearrangement joins TRBV7-9 to TRBJ2-5; a weak D match, TRBD2 (5 bases). This CDR3 is 15 amino acids long. Deletions cut 1 base from V and 7 bases from J, with 16 bases between. The germline gives CDR1 SEHNR, CDR2 FQNEAQ (reference sequence). Here the CDR3 DNA reads TGTGCCAGCAGCTTAGGCGGGCTCACGAGGCGGACCCAGTACTTC. The encoded protein is CASSLGGLTRRTQYF.

The chain employs TRBV5-6 and TRBJ2-3; 8 bases align to TRBD2. Looked up from germline, CDR1 is SGHDT and CDR2 is YYEEEE. V trimming: 4 bases; J trimming: 5 bases; junction bases outside the gene matches: 9. CDR3 size: 15 residues. The CDR3 DNA sequence: TGTGCCAGCAGCATACGAGCGGGAGATGGAGATACGCAGTATTTT. It yields the protein CASSIRAGDGDTQYF.

This sequence joins TRBV7-9 and TRBJ1-1, with D tentatively TRBD1 (5 bases). The CDR3 loop spans 14 amino acids. Trimming stripped 2 bases from V and 0 bases from J, with 7 bases between. In germline, CDR1 is SEHNR, CDR2 FQNEAQ (reference sequence). The CDR3 nucleotides read TGTGCCAGCAGCTTACAGGGATTGAACACTGAAGCTTTCTTT. Protein product: CASSLQGLNTEAFF.

The chain joins TRBV30 to TRBJ1-5; D is uncertain. CDR3 length: 14 amino acids. Germline V CDR1 and CDR2: GTSNPN, SVGIG (reference sequence). Trimming cost V 0 bases and J 0 bases, with 6 bases left between them. CDR3 sequence (DNA): TGTGCCTGGAGTGTATCCCATAGCAATCAGCCCCAGCATTTT. Residues: CAWSVSHSNQPQHF. The variable domain in full, completed from reference TRBV30 and TRBJ1-5, reads SQTIHQWPATLVQPVGSPLSLECTVEGTSNPNLYWYRQAAGRGLQLLFYSVGIGQISSEVPQNLSASRPQDRQFILSSKKLLLSDSGFYLCAWSVSHSNQPQHFGDGTRLSIL.

The J gene is TRBJ1-3, the V gene TRBV28, with unresolved D. The CDR3 is made up of 14 amino acids. Trimming took off 3 bases at V and 8 bases at J, with 14 bases between the two ends. Germline V gives CDR1 MDHEN, CDR2 SYDVKM. The CDR3 DNA reads TGTGCCAGCAGTTTCTTGGTCTTCGGGGACACCATATATTTT. Its protein is CASSFLVFGDTIYF.

This clone turned up a few times. This chain connects TRBV7-8 to TRBJ2-5, with D maybe TRBD1 (6 bases). The germline gives CDR1 SGHVS, CDR2 FQNEAQ. The CDR3 covers 14 residues. Trimming pared 3 bases from V and 2 bases from J, leaving 10 bases between. The CDR3 loop is CASSFQGTQETQYF. In DNA form, the CDR3 reads TGTGCCAGCAGCTTCCAGGGGACGCAAGAGACCCAGTACTTC.

V is TRBV19 and J is TRBJ2-2; 12 bases map to TRBD2. Germline V gives CDR1 LNHDA, CDR2 SQIVND (reference sequence). After removal of 4 bases from V and 5 bases from J, the junction contained 2 bases not matched to a gene. The CDR3 is 15 amino acids. CDR3 coding DNA: TGTGCCAGTAGTACCGGGACTAGCGGGACCGGGGAGCTGTTTTTT. Encoded protein: CASSTGTSGTGELFF.

This clone was seen more than once but under ten times. V usage is TRBV29-1 and J usage is TRBJ1-3; D may be TRBD1 (5 bases). Germline V gene data show CDR1 as SQVTM and CDR2 as ANQGSEA. Trimming cost V 5 bases and J 3 bases, with 8 bases left between them. The CDR3 covers 12 residues. The CDR3 DNA reads as TGCAGCGTTCGGGGGTATGGAAACACCATATATTTT. Translation gives CSVRGYGNTIYF.

V usage is TRBV19 and J usage is TRBJ2-1; the match to TRBD1 covers 8 bases. Germline trimming cut 5 bases from V and 6 bases from J; bases unmatched to any gene: 6. The CDR3 totals 14 residues. Germline loops: CDR1 LNHDA, CDR2 SQIVND (reference sequence). CDR3 DNA: TGTGCCAGTAGTCCTAGGACAGGGTTCAATGAGCAGTTCTTC. Its translation: CASSPRTGFNEQFF.

The chain uses TRBV7-9 and TRBJ2-1, with 13 bases matching TRBD2. Germline CDR1 and CDR2: SEHNR and FQNEAQ (reference sequence). There are 17 residues in the CDR3. The trim removed 5 bases at V and 5 bases at J, leaving 9 bases unmatched. Here the CDR3 DNA reads TGTGCCAGCAGCACCAGGACTAGCGGGAGAAGCGACAATGAGCAGTTCTTC. Amino acid sequence: CASSTRTSGRSDNEQFF.

This clone has more than one count but fewer than ten. The gene calls are TRBV21-1 and TRBJ2-5; the table's D call, TRBD1, was not checked against the DNA. TRBV21-1 is designated a pseudogene. This CDR3 is built from 15 residues. CDR3 region: CASSNEDRGQETQYF. CDR3 in DNA: TGTGCCAGCAGCAACGAGGACAGGGGGCAAGAGACCCAGTACTTC.

This clone has at least ten counts. The CDR3 is CARRRRGETQYF. The CDR3, as DNA: TGTGCCAGGCGTCGCCGGGGGGAGACCCAGTACTTC. V gene TRBV2 combines with J gene TRBJ2-5; the D gene is possibly TRBD2 (6 bases). The CDR3 covers 12 residues. Germline V gene sequence: CDR1 SNHLY, CDR2 FYNNEI. V was trimmed by 9 bases and J by 5 bases, leaving 13 bases between them.

This clone was detected only a few times. The rearrangement joins TRBV10-3 to TRBJ2-1; 10 bases map to TRBD2. The CDR3 spans 14 residues. The V gene end was trimmed by 6 bases and the J gene end by 2 bases; junction bases not matched to a gene: 1. The germline V gene has CDR1 ENHRY and CDR2 SYGVKD. CDR3 nucleotides: TGTGCCATCAGAGGACTAGCGGCCTACAATGAGCAGTTCTTC. Its protein product is CAIRGLAAYNEQFF.

The gene calls are TRBV4-3 and TRBJ2-1; the D gene is possibly TRBD2 (6 bases). The V gene lost 2 bases and the J gene lost 7 bases, with 18 bases spanning the gap. The CDR3 is 16 residues long. Germline CDR1 and CDR2: LGHNA and YSLEER. The DNA of the CDR3 is TGCGCCAGCAGCCAAACGCCTAGCGTAATAGGGAATGAGCAGTTCTTC. Residues: CASSQTPSVIGNEQFF.